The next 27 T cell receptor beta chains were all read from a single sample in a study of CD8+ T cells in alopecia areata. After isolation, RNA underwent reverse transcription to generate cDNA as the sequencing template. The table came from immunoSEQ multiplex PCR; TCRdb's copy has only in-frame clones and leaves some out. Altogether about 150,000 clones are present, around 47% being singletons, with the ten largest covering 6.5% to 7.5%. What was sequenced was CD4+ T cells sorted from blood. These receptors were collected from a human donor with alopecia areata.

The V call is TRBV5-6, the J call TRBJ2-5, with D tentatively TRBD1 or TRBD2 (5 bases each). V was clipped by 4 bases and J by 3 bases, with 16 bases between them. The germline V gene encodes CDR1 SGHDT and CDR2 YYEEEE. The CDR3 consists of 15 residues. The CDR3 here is CASSRMGTEKETQYF. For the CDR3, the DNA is TGTGCCAGCAGCAGGATGGGGACGGAGAAAGAGACCCAGTACTTC.

This CDR3 is CASSEGRKRQYF. The CDR3 region has the DNA TGTGCCAGCAGCGAAGGACGGAAACGGCAGTACTTC. The chain links TRBV5-6 to TRBJ2-7; D is undetermined. Germline V gene sequence: CDR1 SGHDT, CDR2 YYEEEE. V lost 4 bases to trimming and J lost 9 bases, with 14 bases between them. The CDR3 extends over 12 amino acids.

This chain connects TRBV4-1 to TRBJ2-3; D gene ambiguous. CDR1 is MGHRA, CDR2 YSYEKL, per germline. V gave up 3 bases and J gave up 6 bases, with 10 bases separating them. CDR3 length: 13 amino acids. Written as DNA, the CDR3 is TGCGCCAGCAGCCAGCTACCGCGCGATACGCAGTATTTT. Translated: CASSQLPRDTQYF.

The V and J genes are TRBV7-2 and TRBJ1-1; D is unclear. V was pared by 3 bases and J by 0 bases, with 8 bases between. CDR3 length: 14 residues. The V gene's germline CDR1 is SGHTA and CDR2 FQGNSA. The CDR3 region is CASSFGGMNTEAFF. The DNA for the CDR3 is TGTGCCAGCAGCTTCGGAGGGATGAACACTGAAGCTTTCTTT.

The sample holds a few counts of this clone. CDR3 region: CASSLRVSGGRPFF. Written as DNA, the CDR3 is TGTGCCAGCAGCTTAAGGGTTTCGGGCGGGAGACCGTTCTTC. J is TRBJ2-1 and V is TRBV11-2, with 7 bases fitting TRBD2. The CDR3 contains 14 residues. Germline-derived CDR1 and CDR2 are SGHAT and FQNNGV. The J segment lost 15 bases and the V segment lost 2 bases, leaving 13 bases of the junction unmatched.

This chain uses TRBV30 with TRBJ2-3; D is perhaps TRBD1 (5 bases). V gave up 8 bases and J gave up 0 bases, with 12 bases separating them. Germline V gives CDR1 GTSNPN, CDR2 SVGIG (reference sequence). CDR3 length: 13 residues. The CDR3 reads CALRQPSTDTQYF. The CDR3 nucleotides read TGTGCCCTTAGACAGCCTAGCACAGATACGCAGTATTTT.

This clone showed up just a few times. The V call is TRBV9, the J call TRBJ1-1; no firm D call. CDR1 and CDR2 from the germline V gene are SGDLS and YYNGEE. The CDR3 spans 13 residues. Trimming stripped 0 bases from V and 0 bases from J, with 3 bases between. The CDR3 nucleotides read TGTGCCAGCAGCGTAGCAGTGAACACTGAAGCTTTCTTT. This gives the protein CASSVAVNTEAFF. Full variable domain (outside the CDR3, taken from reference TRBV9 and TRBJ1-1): DSGVTQTPKHLITATGQRVTLRCSPRSGDLSVYWYQQSLDQGLQFLIQYYNGEERAKGNILERFSAQQFPDLHSELNLSSLELGDSALYFCASSVAVNTEAFFGQGTRLTVV.

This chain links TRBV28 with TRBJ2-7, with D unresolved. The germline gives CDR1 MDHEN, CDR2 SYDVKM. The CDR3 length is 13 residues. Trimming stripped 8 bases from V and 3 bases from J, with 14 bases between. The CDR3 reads CASGSGVYYEQYF. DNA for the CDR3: TGTGCCAGCGGATCCGGAGTCTACTACGAGCAGTACTTC. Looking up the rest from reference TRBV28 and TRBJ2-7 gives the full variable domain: DVKVTQSSRYLVKRTGEKVFLECVQDMDHENMFWYRQDPGLGLRLIYFSYDVKMKEKGDIPEGYSVSREKKERFSLILESASTNQTSMYLCASGSGVYYEQYFGPGTRLTVT.

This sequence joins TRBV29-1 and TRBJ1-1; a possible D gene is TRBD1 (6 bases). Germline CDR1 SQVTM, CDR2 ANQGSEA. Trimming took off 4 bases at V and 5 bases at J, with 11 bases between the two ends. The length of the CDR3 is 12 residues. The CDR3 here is CSVGQGLTEAFF. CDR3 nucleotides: TGCAGCGTTGGGCAGGGGTTGACTGAAGCTTTCTTT. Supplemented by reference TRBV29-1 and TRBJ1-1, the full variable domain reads SAVISQKPSRDICQRGTSLTIQCQVDSQVTMMFWYRQQPGQSLTLIATANQGSEATYESGFVIDKFPISRPNLTFSTLTVSNMSPEDSSIYLCSVGQGLTEAFFGQGTRLTVV.

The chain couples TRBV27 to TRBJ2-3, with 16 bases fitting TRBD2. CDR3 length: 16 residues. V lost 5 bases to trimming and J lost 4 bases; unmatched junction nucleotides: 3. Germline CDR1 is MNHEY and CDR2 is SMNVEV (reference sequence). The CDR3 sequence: CASSPGLAGGADTQYF. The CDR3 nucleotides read TGTGCCAGCAGTCCGGGACTAGCGGGAGGGGCAGATACGCAGTATTTT.

The DNA of the CDR3 is TGCAGCGTGACCCGGGACTCTGGAGCGGATACGCAGTATTTT. It yields the protein CSVTRDSGADTQYF. The rearrangement uses TRBV29-1 and TRBJ2-3; D might be TRBD2 (6 bases). The CDR3 runs to 14 residues. Trimming stripped 6 bases from V and 6 bases from J, with 19 bases between. Germline V CDR1 and CDR2: SQVTM, ANQGSEA.

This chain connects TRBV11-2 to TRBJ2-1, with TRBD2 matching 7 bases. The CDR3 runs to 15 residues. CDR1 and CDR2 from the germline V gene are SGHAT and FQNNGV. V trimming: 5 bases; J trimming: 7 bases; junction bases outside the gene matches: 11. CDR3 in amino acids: CASSATSAIGNEQFF. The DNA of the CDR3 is TGTGCCAGCAGCGCTACTAGCGCGATAGGGAATGAGCAGTTCTTC.

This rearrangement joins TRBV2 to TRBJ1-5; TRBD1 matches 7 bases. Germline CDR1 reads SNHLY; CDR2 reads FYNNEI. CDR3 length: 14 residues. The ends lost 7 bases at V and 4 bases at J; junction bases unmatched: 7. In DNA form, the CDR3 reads TGTGCCAGCAACCACAGGGGCTGGAATCAGCCCCAGCATTTT. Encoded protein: CASNHRGWNQPQHF. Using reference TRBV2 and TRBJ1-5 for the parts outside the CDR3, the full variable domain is EPEVTQTPSHQVTQMGQEVILRCVPISNHLYFYWYRQILGQKVEFLVSFYNNEISEKSEIFDDQFSVERPDGSNFTLKIRSTKLEDSAMYFCASNHRGWNQPQHFGDGTRLSIL.

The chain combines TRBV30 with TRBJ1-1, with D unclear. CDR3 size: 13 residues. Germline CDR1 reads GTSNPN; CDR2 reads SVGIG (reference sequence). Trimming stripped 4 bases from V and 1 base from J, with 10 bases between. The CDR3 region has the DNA TGTGCCTGGATGGGGTTAGGGAACACTGAAGCTTTCTTT. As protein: CAWMGLGNTEAFF.

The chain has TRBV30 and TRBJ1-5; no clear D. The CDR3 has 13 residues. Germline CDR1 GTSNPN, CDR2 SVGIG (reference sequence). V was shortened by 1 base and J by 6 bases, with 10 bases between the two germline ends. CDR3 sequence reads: CAWSGRESQPQHF. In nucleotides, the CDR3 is TGTGCCTGGAGTGGTAGGGAATCTCAGCCCCAGCATTTT.

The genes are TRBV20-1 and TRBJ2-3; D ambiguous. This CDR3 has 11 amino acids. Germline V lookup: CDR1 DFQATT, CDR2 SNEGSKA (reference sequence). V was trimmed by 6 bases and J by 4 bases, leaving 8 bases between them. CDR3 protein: CSALSSDTQYF. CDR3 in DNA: TGCAGTGCCCTATCGTCAGATACGCAGTATTTT.

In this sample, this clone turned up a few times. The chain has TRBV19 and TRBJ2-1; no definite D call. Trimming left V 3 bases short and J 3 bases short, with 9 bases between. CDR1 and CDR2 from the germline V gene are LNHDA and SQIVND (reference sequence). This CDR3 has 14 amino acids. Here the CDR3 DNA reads TGTGCCAGTAGTATCGGTCTACTCTACAATGAGCAGTTCTTC. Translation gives CASSIGLLYNEQFF. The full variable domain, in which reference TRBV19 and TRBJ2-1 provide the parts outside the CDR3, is DGGITQSPKYLFRKEGQNVTLSCEQNLNHDAMYWYRQDPGQGLRLIYYSQIVNDFQKGDIAEGYSVSREKKESFPLTVTSAQKNPTAFYLCASSIGLLYNEQFFGPGTRLTVL.

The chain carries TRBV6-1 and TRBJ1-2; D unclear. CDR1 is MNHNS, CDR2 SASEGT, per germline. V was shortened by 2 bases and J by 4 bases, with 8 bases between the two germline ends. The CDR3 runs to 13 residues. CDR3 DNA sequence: TGTGCCAGCAGTGAAACCACCGGCTATGGCTACACCTTC. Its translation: CASSETTGYGYTF.

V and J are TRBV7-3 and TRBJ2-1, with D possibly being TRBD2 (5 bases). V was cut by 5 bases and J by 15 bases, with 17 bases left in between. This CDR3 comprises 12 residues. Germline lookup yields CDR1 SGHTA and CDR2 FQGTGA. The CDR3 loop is CASSRGLPRLFF. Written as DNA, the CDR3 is TGTGCCAGCAGCCGTGGACTTCCCCGTCTGTTCTTC.

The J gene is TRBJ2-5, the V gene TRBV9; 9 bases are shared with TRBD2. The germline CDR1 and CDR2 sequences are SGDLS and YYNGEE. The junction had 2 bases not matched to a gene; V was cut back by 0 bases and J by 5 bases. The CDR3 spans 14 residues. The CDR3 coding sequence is TGTGCCAGCAGCGTAGTAGCGGGAGTGGAGACCCAGTACTTC. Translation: CASSVVAGVETQYF. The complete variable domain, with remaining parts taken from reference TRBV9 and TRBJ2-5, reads DSGVTQTPKHLITATGQRVTLRCSPRSGDLSVYWYQQSLDQGLQFLIQYYNGEERAKGNILERFSAQQFPDLHSELNLSSLELGDSALYFCASSVVAGVETQYFGPGTRLLVL.

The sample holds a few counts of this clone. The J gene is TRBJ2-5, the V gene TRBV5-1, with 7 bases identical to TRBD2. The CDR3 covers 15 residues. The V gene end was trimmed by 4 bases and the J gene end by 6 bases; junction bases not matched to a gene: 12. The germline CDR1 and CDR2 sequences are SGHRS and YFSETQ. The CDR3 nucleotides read TGCGCCAGCAGCCGAGCCGGGACTACAAGAAAGACCCAGTACTTC. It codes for CASSRAGTTRKTQYF.

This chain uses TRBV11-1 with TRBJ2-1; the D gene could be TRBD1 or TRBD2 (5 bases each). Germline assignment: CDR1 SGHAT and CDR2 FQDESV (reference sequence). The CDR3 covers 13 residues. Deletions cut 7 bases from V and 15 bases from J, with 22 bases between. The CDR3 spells CASNPGTGTMMFF. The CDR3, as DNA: TGTGCCAGCAACCCCGGGACCGGGACCATGATGTTCTTC.

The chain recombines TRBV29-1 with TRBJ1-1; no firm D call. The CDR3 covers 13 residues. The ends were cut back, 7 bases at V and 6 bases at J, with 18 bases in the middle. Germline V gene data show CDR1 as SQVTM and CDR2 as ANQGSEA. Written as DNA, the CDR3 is TGCAGCGCACACCGGTGGGGTCGAGCTGAAGCTTTCTTT. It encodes CSAHRWGRAEAFF.

CDR3 loop: CASSQELQGANTGELFF. The CDR3 DNA sequence: TGCGCCAGCAGCCAAGAATTACAGGGGGCGAACACCGGGGAGCTGTTTTTT. V usage is TRBV4-1 and J usage is TRBJ2-2; 8 nucleotides align to TRBD1. The V gene's germline CDR1 is MGHRA and CDR2 YSYEKL. The CDR3 has 17 residues. The ends lost 0 bases at V and 0 bases at J; junction bases unmatched: 3.

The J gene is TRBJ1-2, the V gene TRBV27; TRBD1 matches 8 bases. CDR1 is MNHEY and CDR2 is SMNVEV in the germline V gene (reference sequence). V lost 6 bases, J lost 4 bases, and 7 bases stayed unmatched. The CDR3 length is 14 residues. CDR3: CASRTGEGPYGYTF. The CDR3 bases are TGTGCCAGCAGGACAGGGGAAGGACCCTATGGCTACACCTTC.

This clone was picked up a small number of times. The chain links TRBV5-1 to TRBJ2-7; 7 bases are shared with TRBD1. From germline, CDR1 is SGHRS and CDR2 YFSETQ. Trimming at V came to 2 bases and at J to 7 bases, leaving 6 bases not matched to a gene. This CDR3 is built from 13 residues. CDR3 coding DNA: TGCGCCAGCAGCTTTGAGGGGGCTGGGGAGCAGTACTTC. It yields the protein CASSFEGAGEQYF. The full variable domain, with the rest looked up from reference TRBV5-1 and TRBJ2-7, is KAGVTQTPRYLIKTRGQQVTLSCSPISGHRSVSWYQQTPGQGLQFLFEYFSETQRNKGNFPGRFSGRQFSNSRSEMNVSTLELGDSALYLCASSFEGAGEQYFGPGTRLTVT.

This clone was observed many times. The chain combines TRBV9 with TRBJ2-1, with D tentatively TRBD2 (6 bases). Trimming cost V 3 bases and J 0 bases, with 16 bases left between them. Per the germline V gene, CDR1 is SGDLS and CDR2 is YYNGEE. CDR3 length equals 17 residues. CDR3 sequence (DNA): TGTGCCAGCAGCGATACCGGGACTCGTCGCTCCTACAATGAGCAGTTCTTC. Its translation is CASSDTGTRRSYNEQFF.